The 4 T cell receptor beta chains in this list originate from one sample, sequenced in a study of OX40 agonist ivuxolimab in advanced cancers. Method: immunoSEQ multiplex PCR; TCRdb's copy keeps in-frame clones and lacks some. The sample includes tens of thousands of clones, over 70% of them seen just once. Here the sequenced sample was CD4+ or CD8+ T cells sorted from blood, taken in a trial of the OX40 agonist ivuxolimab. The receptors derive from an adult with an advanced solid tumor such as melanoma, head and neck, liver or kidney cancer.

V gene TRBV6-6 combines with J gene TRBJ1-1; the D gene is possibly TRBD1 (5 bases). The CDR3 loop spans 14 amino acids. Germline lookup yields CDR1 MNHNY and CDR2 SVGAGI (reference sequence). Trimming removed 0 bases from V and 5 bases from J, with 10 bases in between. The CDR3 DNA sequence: TGTGCCAGCAGTTACTCGAACAGGTGGACTGAAGCTTTCTTT. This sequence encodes CASSYSNRWTEAFF.

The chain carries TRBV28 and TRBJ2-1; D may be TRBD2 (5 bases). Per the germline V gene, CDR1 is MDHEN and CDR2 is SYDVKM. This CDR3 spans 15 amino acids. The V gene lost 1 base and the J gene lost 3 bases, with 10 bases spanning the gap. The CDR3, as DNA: TGTGCCAGCAGTTTATACCGGGGATACTACAATGAGCAGTTCTTC. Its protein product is CASSLYRGYYNEQFF.

The CDR3 here is CASRTINGGLLFF. The CDR3 DNA follows: TGTGCCAGCAGAACTATAAACGGAGGTTTGCTGTTTTTT. This chain connects TRBV28 to TRBJ1-4; D remains unclear. Per germline, CDR1 MDHEN and CDR2 SYDVKM. Trimming shortened V by 6 bases and J by 14 bases, and 19 bases separated the two germline ends. The CDR3 consists of 13 residues.

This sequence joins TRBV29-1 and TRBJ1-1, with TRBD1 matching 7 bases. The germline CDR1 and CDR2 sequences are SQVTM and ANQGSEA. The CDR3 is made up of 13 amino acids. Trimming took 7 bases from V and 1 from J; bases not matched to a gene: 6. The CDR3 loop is CSAAGTANTEAFF. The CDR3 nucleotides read TGCAGCGCCGCCGGGACAGCGAACACTGAAGCTTTCTTT.